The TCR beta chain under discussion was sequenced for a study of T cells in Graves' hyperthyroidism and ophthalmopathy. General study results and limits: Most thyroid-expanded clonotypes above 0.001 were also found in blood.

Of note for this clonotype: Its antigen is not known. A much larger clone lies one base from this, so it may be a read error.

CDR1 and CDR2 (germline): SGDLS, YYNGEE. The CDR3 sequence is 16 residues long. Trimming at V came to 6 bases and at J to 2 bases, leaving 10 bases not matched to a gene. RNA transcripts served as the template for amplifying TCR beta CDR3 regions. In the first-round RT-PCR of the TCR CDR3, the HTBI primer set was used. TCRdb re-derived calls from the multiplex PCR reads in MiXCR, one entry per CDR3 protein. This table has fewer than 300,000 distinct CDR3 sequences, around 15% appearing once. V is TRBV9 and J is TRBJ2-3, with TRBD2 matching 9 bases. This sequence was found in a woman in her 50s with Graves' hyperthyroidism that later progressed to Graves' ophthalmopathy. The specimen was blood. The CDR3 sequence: CASNYSLAGPTDTQYF. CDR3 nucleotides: TGTGCCAGCAACTACTCCCTAGCGGGGCCCACAGATACGCAGTATTTT.